Below, one T cell receptor beta chain is given with its context. Its antigen is as yet unknown. The sample is drawn from a study of blood T cells in healthy people across ages. Every donor provided around 9.5 milliliters of peripheral blood. Study-level results: Because sorting was not performed, PBMCs prevented conclusive naive versus antigen-experienced comparison.

This CDR3 has 13 amino acids. The V and J ends lost 7 bases and 3 bases respectively, with 13 bases between them. Germline lookup yields CDR1 SEHNR and CDR2 FQNEAQ (reference sequence). The authors ran a second PCR of about 7 to 11 cycles using a sample-barcoded 5' primer and a J-beta primer mix. In TCRdb, the 5' RACE reads were re-called with MiXCR into one record per CDR3 protein. The table lists about 570,000 distinct CDR3 sequences, 25% to 30% of them singletons, with approximately 18% in the top ten. What was sequenced was blood. The rearrangement joins TRBV7-9 to TRBJ2-7; D is possibly TRBD2 (7 bases). The receptor's source is a woman between 70 and 85 years old in good health. The CDR3 loop is CASTGGNGYEQYF. The CDR3 DNA reads as TGTGCCAGCACGGGGGGCAATGGCTACGAGCAGTACTTC. Drawing the rest from reference TRBV7-9 and TRBJ2-7, the complete variable domain is DTGVSQNPRHKITKRGQNVTFRCDPISEHNRLYWYRQTLGQGPEFLTYFQNEAQLEKSRLLSDRFSAERPKGSFSTLEIQRTEQGDSAMYLCASTGGNGYEQYFGPGTRLTVT.